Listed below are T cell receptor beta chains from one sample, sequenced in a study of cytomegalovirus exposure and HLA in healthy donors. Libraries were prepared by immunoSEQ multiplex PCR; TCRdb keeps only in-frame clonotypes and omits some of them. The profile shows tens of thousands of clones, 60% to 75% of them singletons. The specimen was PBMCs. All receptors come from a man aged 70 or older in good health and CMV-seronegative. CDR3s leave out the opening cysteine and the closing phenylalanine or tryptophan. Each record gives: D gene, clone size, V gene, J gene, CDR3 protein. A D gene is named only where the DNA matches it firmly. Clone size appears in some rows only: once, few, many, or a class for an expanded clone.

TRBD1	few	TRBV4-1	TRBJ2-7	ASSQEGTGNTRY
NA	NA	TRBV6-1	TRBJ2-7	ASSEASGVLYEQY
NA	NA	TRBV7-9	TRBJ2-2	ASSPISAPSGTGGELF
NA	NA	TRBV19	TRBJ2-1	ASAQGPSEQF
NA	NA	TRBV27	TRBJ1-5	ASSLGQGNQPQH
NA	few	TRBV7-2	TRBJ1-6	ASSLVQDSPLH
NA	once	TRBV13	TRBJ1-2	ASSLAHYGYT
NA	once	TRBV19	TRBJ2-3	ASSPLSPPDTQY
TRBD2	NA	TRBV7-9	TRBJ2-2	ASSSIAGLAGELF
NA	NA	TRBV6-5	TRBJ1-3	ASSKAGSSGNTIY
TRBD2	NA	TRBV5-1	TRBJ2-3	ASSSSGAYTDTQY
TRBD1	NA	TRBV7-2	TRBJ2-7	ASSLTGGLDEQY
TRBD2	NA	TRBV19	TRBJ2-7	ASSPGLAAYEQY
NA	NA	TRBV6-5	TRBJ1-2	ASRRTGGGGGYT
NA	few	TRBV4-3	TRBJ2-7	ASSQERQIYEQY
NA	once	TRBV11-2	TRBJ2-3	ASSRGNTDTQY
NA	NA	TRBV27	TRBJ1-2	ATYTGSGYGYT
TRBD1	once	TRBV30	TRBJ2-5	AWSVNSGQGETQY
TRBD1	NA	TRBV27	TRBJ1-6	ASSEEGGDRLNSPLH
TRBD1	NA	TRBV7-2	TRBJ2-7	ASSPWDSVSYEQY
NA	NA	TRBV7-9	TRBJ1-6	ASSLDPDSSPLH
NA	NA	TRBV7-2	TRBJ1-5	ASSLEYTSGPQH
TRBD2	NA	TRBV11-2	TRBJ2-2	ASSSGGTSAGELF
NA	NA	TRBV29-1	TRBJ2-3	SVPKPSTDTQY
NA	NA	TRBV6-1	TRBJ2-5	ASSPTGLGETQY
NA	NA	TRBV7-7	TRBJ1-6	ASSFDRNSPLH
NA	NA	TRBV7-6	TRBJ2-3	ASSLGWAGLADTQY
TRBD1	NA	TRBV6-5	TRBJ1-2	ASRRQGSYGYT
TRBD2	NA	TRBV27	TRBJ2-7	ASRTSGRGPEQY
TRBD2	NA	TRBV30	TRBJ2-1	AWSRALAGRNEQF
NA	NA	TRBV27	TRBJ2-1	ASSLETPNSYNEQF
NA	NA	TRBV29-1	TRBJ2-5	SVVADYQETQY
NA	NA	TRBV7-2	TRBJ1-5	ASSLDSDQPQH
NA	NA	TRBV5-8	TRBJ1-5	ASSLLLSNQPQH
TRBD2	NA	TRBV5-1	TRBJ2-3	ASSLHGGFTDTQY
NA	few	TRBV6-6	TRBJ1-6	ASSPYVESNSSPLH
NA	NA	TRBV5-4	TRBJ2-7	ASGQGAGEQY
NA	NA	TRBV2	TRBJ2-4	ASSEEVRLQY
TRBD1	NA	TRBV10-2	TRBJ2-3	ASSEGQGPYTDTQY
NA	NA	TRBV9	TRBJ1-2	ASSVETRDSGYT
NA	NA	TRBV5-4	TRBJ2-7	ASSAGPSESYEQY
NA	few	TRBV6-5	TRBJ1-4	ASSYSPSPNEKLF
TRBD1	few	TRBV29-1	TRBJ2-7	SVPGQGNYEQY
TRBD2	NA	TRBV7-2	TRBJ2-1	ASSSLSSGRALNEQF
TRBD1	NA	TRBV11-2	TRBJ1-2	ASSLEGQGVGYT
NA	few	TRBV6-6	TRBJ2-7	ASSQTRSSYEQY
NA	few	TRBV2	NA	AGAEGYEQY
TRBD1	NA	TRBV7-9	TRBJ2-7	ASRYRDRKVVRAYEQY
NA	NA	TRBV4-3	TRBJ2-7	ASSQVPTSYEQY
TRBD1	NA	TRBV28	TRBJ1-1	ASSLPGGTEAF
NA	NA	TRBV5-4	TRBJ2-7	ASSGTRETYEQY
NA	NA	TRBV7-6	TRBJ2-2	ASSSSLTSNTGELF
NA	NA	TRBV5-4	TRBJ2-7	ASSLGRGASYEQY
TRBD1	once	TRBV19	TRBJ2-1	ASSSGQGLFNEQF
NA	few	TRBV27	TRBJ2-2	ASRQSTGELF
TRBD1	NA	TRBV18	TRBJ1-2	ASSEGTVSPNYGYT
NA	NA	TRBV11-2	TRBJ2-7	ASSFAGAYEQY
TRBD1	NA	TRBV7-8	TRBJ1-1	ASSQTGLGAF